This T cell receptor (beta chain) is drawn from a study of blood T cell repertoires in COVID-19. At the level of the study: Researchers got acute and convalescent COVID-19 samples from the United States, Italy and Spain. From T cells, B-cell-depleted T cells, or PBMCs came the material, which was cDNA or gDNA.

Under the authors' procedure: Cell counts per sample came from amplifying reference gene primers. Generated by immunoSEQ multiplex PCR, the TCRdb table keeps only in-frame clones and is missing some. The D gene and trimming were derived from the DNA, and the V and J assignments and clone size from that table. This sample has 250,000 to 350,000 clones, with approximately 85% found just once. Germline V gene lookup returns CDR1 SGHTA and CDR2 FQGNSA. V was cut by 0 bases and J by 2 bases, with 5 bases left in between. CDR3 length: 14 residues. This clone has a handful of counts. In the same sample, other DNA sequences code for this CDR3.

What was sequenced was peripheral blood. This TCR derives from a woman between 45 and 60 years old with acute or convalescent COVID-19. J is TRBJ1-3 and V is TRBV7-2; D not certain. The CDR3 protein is CASSLARAGNTIYF. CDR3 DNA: TGTGCCAGCAGCTTAGCGCGGGCTGGAAACACCATATATTTT.